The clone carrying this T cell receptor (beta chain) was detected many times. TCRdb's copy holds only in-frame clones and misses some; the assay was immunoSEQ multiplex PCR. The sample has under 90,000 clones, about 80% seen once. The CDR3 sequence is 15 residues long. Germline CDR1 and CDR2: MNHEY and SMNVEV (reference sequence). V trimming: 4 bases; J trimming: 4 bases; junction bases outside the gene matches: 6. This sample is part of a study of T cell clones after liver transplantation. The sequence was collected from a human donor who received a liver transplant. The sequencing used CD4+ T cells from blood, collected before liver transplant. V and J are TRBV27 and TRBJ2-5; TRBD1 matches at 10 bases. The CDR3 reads CASSSGDRGSETQYF. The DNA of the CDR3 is TGTGCCAGCAGTTCGGGGGACAGGGGATCAGAGACCCAGTACTTC.